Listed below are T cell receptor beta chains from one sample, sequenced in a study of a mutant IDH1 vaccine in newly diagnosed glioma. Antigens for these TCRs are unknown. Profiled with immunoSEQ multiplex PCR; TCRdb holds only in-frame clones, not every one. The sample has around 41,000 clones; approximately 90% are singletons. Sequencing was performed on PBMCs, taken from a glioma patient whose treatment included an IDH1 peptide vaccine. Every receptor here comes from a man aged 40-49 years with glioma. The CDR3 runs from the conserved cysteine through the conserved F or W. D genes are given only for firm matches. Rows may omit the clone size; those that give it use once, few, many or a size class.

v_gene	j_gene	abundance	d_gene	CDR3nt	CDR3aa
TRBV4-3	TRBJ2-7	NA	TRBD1	TGCGCCAGCAGCCAAGATTGGTCGGTTCAGGGGGAAGAGCAGTACTTC	CASSQDWSVQGEEQYF
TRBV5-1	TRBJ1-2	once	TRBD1	TGCGCCAGCAGGCAGGACAGGGAGGGTGGCTACACCTTC	CASRQDREGGYTF
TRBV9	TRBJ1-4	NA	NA	TGTGCCAGCAGCGTAGGCCAGGGTGGCGAAAAACTGTTTTTT	CASSVGQGGEKLFF
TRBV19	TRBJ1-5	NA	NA	TGTGCCAGTAGTATTAAGGGCAATCAGCCCCAGCATTTT	CASSIKGNQPQHF
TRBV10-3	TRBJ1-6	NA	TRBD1	TGTGCCACCACGGGACAGGGGACCCTACCCCTCCACTTT	CATTGQGTLPLHF
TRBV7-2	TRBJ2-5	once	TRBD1	TGTGCCAGCAGCTTGGACAGGGGTGCAGAGACCCAGTACTTC	CASSLDRGAETQYF
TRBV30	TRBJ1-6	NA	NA	TGTGCCTGGAGGCCCGCCTCGTCAGGTTCACCCCTCCACTTT	CAWRPASSGSPLHF
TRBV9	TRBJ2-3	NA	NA	TGTGCCAGCAGCGTAGCTCACGCTACAGATACGCAGTATTTT	CASSVAHATDTQYF
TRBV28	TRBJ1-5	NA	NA	TGTGCCAGCAGTGTTCCGAACCAGCCCCAGCATTTT	CASSVPNQPQHF
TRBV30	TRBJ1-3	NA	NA	TGTGCCTGGATCAGCTCTGGAAACACCATATATTTT	CAWISSGNTIYF
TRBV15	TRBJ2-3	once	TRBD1	TGTGCCACCAACTCGGGACAGGGCACAGATACGCAGTATTTT	CATNSGQGTDTQYF
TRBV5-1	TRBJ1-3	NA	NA	TGCGCCAGCAGCTCGGGGGAGGCCAACACCATATATTTT	CASSSGEANTIYF
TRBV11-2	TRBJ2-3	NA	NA	TGTGCCAGCAGCTTAGTTGGACAGCTTTTGGATACGCAGTATTTT	CASSLVGQLLDTQYF
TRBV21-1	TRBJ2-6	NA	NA	TGTGCCAGGGCGGCCGGGGCCAACGTCCTGACTTTC	CARAAGANVLTF
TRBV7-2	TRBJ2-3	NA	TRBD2	TGTGCCAGCACCAGAAGGCTAGCGGCTAGCACAGATACGCAGTATTTT	CASTRRLAASTDTQYF
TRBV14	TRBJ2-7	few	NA	TGTGCCAGCAGCCAAGGACTTAAAAAAGGGAAGGGCTACGAGCAGTACTTC	CASSQGLKKGKGYEQYF
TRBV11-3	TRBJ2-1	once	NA	TGTGCCAGCAGCTTAGGATTCGGGAACCGCGAGTTCTTC	CASSLGFGNREFF
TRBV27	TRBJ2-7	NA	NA	TGTGCCAGCAGTTTGTTAGGTTTCGGCCGCCTAGACGAGCAGTACTTC	CASSLLGFGRLDEQYF
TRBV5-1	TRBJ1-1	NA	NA	TGCGCCAGCAGCTTGGAAGGCAGTGGCTACACTGAAGCTTTCTTT	CASSLEGSGYTEAFF
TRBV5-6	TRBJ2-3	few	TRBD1	TGTGCCAGCAGCTTTCAAAGGACAGGGGCGGCAGATACGCAGTATTTT	CASSFQRTGAADTQYF
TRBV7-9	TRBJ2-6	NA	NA	TGTGCCAGCAAGACGGACGGGACTTTTGGGGCCAACGTCCTGACTTTC	CASKTDGTFGANVLTF
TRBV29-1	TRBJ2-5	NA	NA	TGCAGCGTTGAACCCGCCGCCCAAGAGACCCAGTACTTC	CSVEPAAQETQYF
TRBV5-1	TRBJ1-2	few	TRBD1	TGCGCCAGCAGTGGACAGGGGGACTATGGCTACACCTTC	CASSGQGDYGYTF
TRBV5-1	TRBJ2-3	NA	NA	TGCGCCAGTTTAGCGGCCACGAGCACAGATACGCAGTATTTT	CASLAATSTDTQYF
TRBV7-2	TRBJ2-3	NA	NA	TGTGCCAGCAGGGAGCGGCAGGGCACGCAGTATTTT	CASRERQGTQYF
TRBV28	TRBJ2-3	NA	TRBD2	TGTGCCAGCAGTCGGATATCTAGCGGGAGTAAAGATACGCAGTATTTT	CASSRISSGSKDTQYF
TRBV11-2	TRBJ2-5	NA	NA	TGTGCCAGCAGCTTAAAAGGTTTCATACAAGAGACCCAGTACTTC	CASSLKGFIQETQYF
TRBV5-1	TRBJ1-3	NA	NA	TGCGCCAGCAGCTTGGGACAGGCCCTAGACTCTGGAAACACCATATATTTT	CASSLGQALDSGNTIYF
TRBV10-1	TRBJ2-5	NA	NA	TGCGCCAGCAGTGAGTCGTTCTCCTTGGAGACCCAGTACTTC	CASSESFSLETQYF
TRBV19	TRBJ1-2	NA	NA	TGTGCCAGTAGTATAGCTGTGGGGGGAAGCGGCTACACCTTC	CASSIAVGGSGYTF
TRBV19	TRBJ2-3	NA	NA	TGTGCCAGTAGTCGTTTGCGGTTCACAGATACGCAGTATTTT	CASSRLRFTDTQYF
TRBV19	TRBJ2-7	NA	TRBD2	TGTGCCAGTACCCCTGGACTAGCGGGAGTTCACGAGCAGTACTTC	CASTPGLAGVHEQYF
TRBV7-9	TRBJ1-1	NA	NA	TGTGCCAGCAGCGGGCCGGGGAACACTGAAGCTTTCTTT	CASSGPGNTEAFF
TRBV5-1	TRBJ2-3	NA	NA	TGCGCCAGCAGCTTGGCGGACAGCTTAGATACGCAGTATTTT	CASSLADSLDTQYF
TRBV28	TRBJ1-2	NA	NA	TGTGCCATGAAAGGGGAGACCGGCTACACCTTC	CAMKGETGYTF
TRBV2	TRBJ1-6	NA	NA	TGTGCCAGCAGCCTCGACCATCCCTATAATTCACCCCTCCACTTT	CASSLDHPYNSPLHF
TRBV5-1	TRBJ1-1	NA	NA	TGCGCCAGCAGCTTAAGAGTGGCCGAACAGGGACTGAACACTGAAGCTTTCTTT	CASSLRVAEQGLNTEAFF
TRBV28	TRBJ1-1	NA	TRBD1	TGTGCCAGCACTTGGGACAGGGACTACACTGAAGCTTTCTTT	CASTWDRDYTEAFF
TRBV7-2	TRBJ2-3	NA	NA	TGTGCCAGCAGCCAAGGGCTGGCCACAGATACGCAGTATTTT	CASSQGLATDTQYF
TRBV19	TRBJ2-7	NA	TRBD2	TGTGCCAGTAGCCTCCTAGCTAGCGGAACCTACGAGCAGTACTTC	CASSLLASGTYEQYF
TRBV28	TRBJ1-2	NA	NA	TGTGCCAGCAGTTTCGGGACGGGTCACTATGGCTACACCTTC	CASSFGTGHYGYTF
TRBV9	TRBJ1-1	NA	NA	TGTGCCAGCAGCGTAGATGGGGTAAGACACACTGAAGCTTTCTTT	CASSVDGVRHTEAFF